These 6 T cell receptor beta chains came from one sample sequenced in a study of T cells in Graves' hyperthyroidism and ophthalmopathy. Using RNA transcripts as the source, TCR beta CDR3 regions were amplified. The HTBI primer set served for first-round RT-PCR of the TCR CDR3. TCRdb fed the multiplex PCR reads into MiXCR, producing one record per CDR3 protein. The sample shows some 460,000 distinct CDR3 sequences, 15% to 17% of them seen only once. The sequenced sample was blood. Receptors originate from a woman aged 18-29 years with Graves' hyperthyroidism.

At least ten counts were recorded for this clonotype. The chain employs TRBV18 and TRBJ2-1; 9 bases are shared with TRBD2. J gave up 6 bases and V 2 bases, and 8 bases lay outside the gene matches. The CDR3 loop spans 16 amino acids. Germline CDR1 and CDR2: KGHSH and LQKENI. For the CDR3, the DNA is TGTGCCAGCTCACCAAATGGCGCGGGGGGGAGCAATGAGCAGTTCTTC. Protein: CASSPNGAGGSNEQFF.

The chain combines TRBV24-1 with TRBJ2-2; D is unclear. V was pared by 0 bases and J by 10 bases, with 14 bases between. The length of the CDR3 is 15 residues. Germline lookup yields CDR1 KGHDR and CDR2 SFDVKD. The CDR3 loop reads CATSDLVGGVEELFF. For the CDR3, the DNA is TGTGCCACCAGTGATTTGGTGGGCGGAGTGGAGGAGCTGTTTTTT.

The J gene is TRBJ2-7, the V gene TRBV25-1; TRBD1 matches 8 bases. Germline assignment: CDR1 MGHDK and CDR2 SYGVNS. Trimming cost V 2 bases and J 1 base; bases outside gene matches: 4. The CDR3 extends over 15 amino acids. CDR3 residues: CASSEATGVSYEQYF. In DNA, the CDR3 is TGTGCCAGCAGTGAAGCGACAGGGGTTTCCTACGAGCAGTACTTC.

The sample holds a few counts of this clonotype. The chain carries TRBV6-1 and TRBJ1-1; D ambiguous. The CDR3 covers 13 residues. V dropped 4 bases and J dropped 1 base, with 7 bases sitting between them. Looked up from germline, CDR1 is MNHNS and CDR2 is SASEGT. This CDR3 is CASSGFKNTEAFF. CDR3 in DNA: TGTGCCAGCAGTGGATTTAAGAACACTGAAGCTTTCTTT.

The chain combines TRBV28 with TRBJ2-2, with D perhaps TRBD2 (6 bases). Trimming took off 9 bases at V and 3 bases at J, with 14 bases between the two ends. The CDR3 covers 14 residues. Germline values: CDR1 MDHEN, CDR2 SYDVKM. The CDR3 protein is CASLLGGHTGELFF. DNA for the CDR3: TGTGCCAGTCTCTTGGGGGGTCACACCGGGGAGCTGTTTTTT.

This clonotype was detected many times. V is TRBV7-3 and J is TRBJ2-3; D not certain. Germline V gene data show CDR1 as SGHTA and CDR2 as FQGTGA. V gave up 1 base and J gave up 1 base, with 9 bases separating them. This CDR3 is built from 15 residues. CDR3 amino acids: CASSLMGLGTDTQYF. CDR3 bases: TGTGCCAGCAGCTTAATGGGTCTGGGCACAGATACGCAGTATTTT.